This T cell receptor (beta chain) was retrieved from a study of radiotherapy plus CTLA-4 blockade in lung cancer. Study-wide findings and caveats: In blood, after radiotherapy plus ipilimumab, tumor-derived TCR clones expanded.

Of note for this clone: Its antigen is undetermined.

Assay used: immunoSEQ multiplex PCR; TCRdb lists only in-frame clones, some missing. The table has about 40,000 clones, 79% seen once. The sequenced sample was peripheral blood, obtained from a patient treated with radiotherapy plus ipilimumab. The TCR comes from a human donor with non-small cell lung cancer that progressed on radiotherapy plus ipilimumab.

The CDR3: CASSGGDSPLDSPLHF. The CDR3 coding sequence is TGTGCCAGCAGCGGAGGGGACAGTCCCCTCGATTCACCCCTCCACTTT. This chain connects TRBV9 to TRBJ1-6; TRBD1 matches 7 bases. This CDR3 region has 16 residues. The junction had 11 bases not matched to a gene; V was cut back by 3 bases and J by 8 bases. Germline CDR1 SGDLS, CDR2 YYNGEE.